The TCR beta chain described here comes from a study of blood T cell repertoires in COVID-19. Study background: The United States, Italy and Spain provided the acute and convalescent COVID-19 samples. T cells, B-cell-depleted T cells, or PBMCs provided the cDNA or gDNA that served as material.

The CDR3 consists of 15 residues. Germline V gene lookup returns CDR1 LGHDT and CDR2 YNNKEL (reference sequence). Trimming removed 1 base at V and 4 bases at J, with 10 bases between. As originally analysed: Scientists estimated how many nucleated cells there were by amplifying reference gene primers. The assay was immunoSEQ multiplex PCR, and TCRdb's table has in-frame clones only and misses some. V, J and clone size reflect that table, while D and trimming were determined from the DNA. The top ten clones hold roughly 15% of a sample with 50,000 to 65,000 clones, approximately 86% of them seen once.

The specimen sequenced was peripheral blood. This receptor was identified in a human donor in a cohort sampled during active COVID-19. This chain connects TRBV3-1 (or the pseudogene TRBV3-2) to TRBJ2-2; D uncertain. The CDR3 protein is CASSQAGGGTGELFF. CDR3 nucleotides: TGTGCCAGCAGCCAAGCCGGCGGCGGCACCGGGGAGCTGTTTTTT.